The sequence of this TCR beta chain was determined in a study of siplizumab effects on memory and regulatory T cells. Findings and caveats of the study: Naive T cells were seemingly more diverse than memory cells, and major contributions to the alloresponse seemed to be made by them. An assignable phenotype, naive or memory, was missing from roughly 80-95% of proliferating CD4+ or CD8+ clones.

Concerning this clone itself: The antigen is not known.

Losses at the gene ends were 7 bases for V and 0 bases for J; bases not matched to a gene: 3. The germline gives CDR1 SGHNT, CDR2 YYREEE (reference sequence). CDR3 size: 13 residues. Roughly 10^5 TCR templates underwent assay in each sample. Assay: immunoSEQ multiplex PCR; the TCRdb copy retains only in-frame clones and omits some. The sample includes 90,000 to 150,000 clones, around 93% seen only once; the top ten take under 0.2%. Sequenced: non-Treg CD4+ T cells sorted from blood. This rearrangement joins TRBV5-4 to TRBJ2-7; 8 bases are a match to TRBD1. This receptor was obtained from a human donor in good health. Here the CDR3 reads CASGDRSSYEQYF. CDR3 nucleotide sequence: TGTGCCAGCGGGGACAGGAGCTCCTACGAGCAGTACTTC.